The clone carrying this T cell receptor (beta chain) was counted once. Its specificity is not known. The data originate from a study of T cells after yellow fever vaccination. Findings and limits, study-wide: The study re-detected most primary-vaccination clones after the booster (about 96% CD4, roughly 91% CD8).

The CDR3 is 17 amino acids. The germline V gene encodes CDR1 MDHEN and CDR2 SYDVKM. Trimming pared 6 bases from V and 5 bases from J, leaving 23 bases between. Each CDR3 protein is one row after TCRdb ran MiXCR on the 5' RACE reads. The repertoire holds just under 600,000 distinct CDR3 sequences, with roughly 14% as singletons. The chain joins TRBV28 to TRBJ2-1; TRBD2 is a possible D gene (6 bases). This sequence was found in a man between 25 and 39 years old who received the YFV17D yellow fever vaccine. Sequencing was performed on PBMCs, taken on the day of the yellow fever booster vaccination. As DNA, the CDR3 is TGTGCCAGCAGCCTCCCCGAGCGGGTGCCCGTTGACAATGAGCAGTTCTTC. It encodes CASSLPERVPVDNEQFF.